This T cell receptor (beta chain) originates from a study of T-cell memory formation after mild COVID-19. This clonotype is judged medium-sized. Researchers used 5'RACE with constant-segment primers to make TCR alpha and TCR beta cDNA libraries that carry sample barcodes and UMIs. TCRdb called the 5' RACE reads again in MiXCR, with one record for every CDR3 protein. The sample carries under 40,000 distinct CDR3 sequences, 7.7% recorded once. Germline CDR1 MNHEY, CDR2 SMNVEV (reference sequence). This CDR3 comprises 15 residues. After removal of 5 bases from V and 6 bases from J, the junction contained 9 bases not matched to a gene.

Sequencing used PBMCs or a T cell subset sorted from them (not recorded which). J is TRBJ2-1 and V is TRBV27, with TRBD2 matching over 8 bases. The receptor was derived from a young man who had mild COVID-19 (a few samples of this study predate the infection). Cell type and time point are not known. CDR3 amino acids: CASSLSGGPANEQFF. The CDR3 region has the DNA TGTGCCAGCAGTCTAAGCGGGGGCCCAGCCAATGAGCAGTTCTTC.